This T cell receptor (beta chain) was retrieved from a study of T cell responses to AZD1222 COVID-19 vaccine. V lost 1 base to trimming and J lost 0 bases; unmatched junction nucleotides: 3. Germline CDR1 is LGHDT and CDR2 is YNNKEL (reference sequence). The CDR3 has 15 residues. Libraries were prepared by immunoSEQ multiplex PCR; TCRdb keeps only in-frame clonotypes and omits some of them. The repertoire includes 150,000 or so clones, roughly 92% of them detected once, and approximately 1.3% sits in the top ten. Sample: peripheral blood, taken 28 days after the second AZD1222 dose. The TCR was taken from an adult who received the AZD1222 COVID-19 vaccine. This chain links TRBV3-1 (or the pseudogene TRBV3-2) with TRBJ2-7; TRBD2 matches 7 bases. CDR3 sequence: CASSQALAASYEQYF. The DNA of the CDR3 is TGTGCCAGCAGCCAAGCGCTAGCGGCCTCCTACGAGCAGTACTTC.